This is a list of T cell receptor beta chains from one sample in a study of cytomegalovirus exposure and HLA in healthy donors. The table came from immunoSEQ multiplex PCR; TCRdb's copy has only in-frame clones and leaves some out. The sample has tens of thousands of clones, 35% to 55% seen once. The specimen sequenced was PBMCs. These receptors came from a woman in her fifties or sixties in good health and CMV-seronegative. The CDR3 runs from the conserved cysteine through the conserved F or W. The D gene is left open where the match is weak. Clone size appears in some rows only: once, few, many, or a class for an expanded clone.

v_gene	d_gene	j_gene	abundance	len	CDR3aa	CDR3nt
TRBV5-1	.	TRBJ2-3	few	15	CASSSPRTSTDTQYF	TGCGCCAGCAGCTCGCCCAGGACTAGCACAGATACGCAGTATTTT
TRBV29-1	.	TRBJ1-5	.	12	CSVGQGQGPQHF	TGCAGCGTTGGCCAGGGCCAGGGGCCCCAGCATTTT
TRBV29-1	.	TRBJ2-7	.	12	CSAYRVPYEQYF	TGCAGCGCTTACAGGGTGCCCTACGAGCAGTACTTC
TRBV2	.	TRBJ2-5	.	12	CASNQGMETQYF	TGTGCCAGCAATCAGGGAATGGAGACCCAGTACTTC
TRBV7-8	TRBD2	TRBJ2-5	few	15	CASSSPRSGRETQYF	TGTGCCAGCAGCTCACCCCGTAGCGGGAGGGAGACCCAGTACTTC
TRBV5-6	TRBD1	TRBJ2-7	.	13	CASSTDRGSEQYF	TGTGCCAGCAGCACGGACAGGGGGTCCGAGCAGTACTTC
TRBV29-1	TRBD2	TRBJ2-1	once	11	CSATSGSSWFF	TGCAGCGCCACTAGCGGGAGCAGTTGGTTCTTC
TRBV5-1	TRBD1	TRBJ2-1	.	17	CASSSLPGTGGRDEQFF	TGCGCCAGCAGCTCACTACCTGGGACAGGGGGACGAGATGAGCAGTTCTTC
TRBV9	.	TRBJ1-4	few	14	CASSATATNEKLFF	TGTGCCAGCAGCGCGACAGCAACTAATGAAAAACTGTTTTTT
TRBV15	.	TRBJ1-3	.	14	CATTDRVQGNTIYF	TGTGCCACCACCGACCGGGTGCAGGGAAACACCATATATTTT
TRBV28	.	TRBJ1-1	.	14	CASSPGGLNTEAFF	TGTGCCAGCAGTCCGGGGGGGCTGAACACTGAAGCTTTCTTT
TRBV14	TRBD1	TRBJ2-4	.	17	CASSHRTGNEAKNIQYF	TGTGCCAGCAGCCACCGGACAGGGAATGAGGCCAAAAACATTCAGTACTTC
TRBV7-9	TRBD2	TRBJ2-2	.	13	CAKGTRNTGELFF	TGTGCCAAGGGGACTAGAAACACCGGGGAGCTGTTTTTT
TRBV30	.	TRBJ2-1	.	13	CAWSEGIQYEQFF	TGTGCCTGGAGTGAGGGGATTCAATATGAGCAGTTCTTC
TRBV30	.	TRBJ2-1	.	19	CAWSVPSFGRPTRYNEQFF	TGTGCCTGGAGTGTACCTTCATTCGGCAGGCCGACGAGATACAATGAGCAGTTCTTC
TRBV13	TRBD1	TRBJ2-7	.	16	CASSSKWTGGSYEQYF	TGTGCCAGCAGCTCGAAATGGACAGGGGGGTCCTACGAGCAGTACTTC
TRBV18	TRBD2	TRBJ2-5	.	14	CASLAGGPGETQYF	TGTGCCAGCTTGGCGGGGGGGCCTGGGGAGACCCAGTACTTC
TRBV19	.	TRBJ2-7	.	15	CASSLSGTPLYEQYF	TGTGCCAGTAGTCTCTCCGGGACTCCTCTCTACGAGCAGTACTTC
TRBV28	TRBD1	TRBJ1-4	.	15	CASSPPGTGNEKLFF	TGTGCCAGCAGTCCTCCCGGGACAGGGAATGAAAAACTGTTTTTT
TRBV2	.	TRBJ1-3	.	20	CASTVGFGQGFFSSGNTIYF	TGTGCCAGCACGGTCGGATTTGGGCAGGGATTCTTCTCTAGTGGAAACACCATATATTTT
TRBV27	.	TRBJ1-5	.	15	CASSPGWGEGQPQHF	TGTGCCAGCAGTCCCGGCTGGGGGGAAGGTCAGCCCCAGCATTTT
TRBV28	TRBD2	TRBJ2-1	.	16	CASSLWLRGTLGEQFF	TGTGCCAGCAGTTTATGGTTGCGGGGGACCTTGGGTGAGCAGTTCTTC
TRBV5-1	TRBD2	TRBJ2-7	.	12	CASSRLADEQYF	TGCGCCAGCAGCAGACTAGCTGACGAGCAGTACTTC
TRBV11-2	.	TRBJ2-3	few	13	CASSLARPDTQYF	TGTGCCAGCAGCTTGGCCCGTCCAGATACGCAGTATTTT
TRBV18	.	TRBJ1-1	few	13	CASSPSAGGEAFF	TGTGCCAGCTCACCGTCCGCCGGGGGTGAAGCTTTCTTT
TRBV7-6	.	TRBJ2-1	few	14	CASSRGTSHNEQFF	TGTGCCAGCAGCCGCGGGACGTCACACAATGAGCAGTTCTTC
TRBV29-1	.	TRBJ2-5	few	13	CTSSRQPQETQYF	TGCACCTCCTCGCGACAGCCCCAAGAGACCCAGTACTTC
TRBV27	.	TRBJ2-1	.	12	CASSFPGGVQFF	TGTGCCAGCAGTTTTCCGGGCGGGGTGCAGTTCTTC
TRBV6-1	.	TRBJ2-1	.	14	CASSEQQAKGEQFF	TGTGCCAGCAGTGAACAACAGGCTAAGGGTGAGCAGTTCTTC
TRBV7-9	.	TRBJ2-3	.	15	CASSLALTSTDTQYF	TGTGCCAGCAGCTTAGCTCTTACTAGCACAGATACGCAGTATTTT
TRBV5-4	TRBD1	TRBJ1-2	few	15	CASQRGAGGFYGYTF	TGTGCCAGCCAAAGGGGGGCAGGGGGCTTCTATGGCTACACCTTC
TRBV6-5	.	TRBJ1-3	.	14	CASSSIAGGNTIYF	TGTGCCAGCAGTTCCATAGCAGGGGGAAACACCATATATTTT
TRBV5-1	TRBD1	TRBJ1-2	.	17	CASSFRGMSVGDYGYTF	TGCGCCAGCAGCTTCAGGGGGATGAGTGTAGGGGACTATGGCTACACCTTC
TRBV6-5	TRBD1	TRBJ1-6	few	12	CASRAGGSPLHF	TGTGCCAGCAGGGCAGGGGGTTCACCCCTCCACTTT
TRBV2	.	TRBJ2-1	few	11	CASSPYNEQFF	TGTGCCAGCAGCCCTTACAATGAGCAGTTCTTC
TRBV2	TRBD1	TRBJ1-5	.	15	CASTPTGVSNQPQHF	TGTGCCAGCACCCCGACAGGGGTTAGCAATCAGCCCCAGCATTTT
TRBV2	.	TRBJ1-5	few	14	CASTLVEGWQPQHF	TGTGCCAGCACCTTGGTGGAGGGATGGCAGCCCCAGCATTTT
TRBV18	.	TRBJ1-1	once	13	CASSRAVNTEAFF	TGTGCCAGCTCACGGGCAGTCAACACTGAAGCTTTCTTT
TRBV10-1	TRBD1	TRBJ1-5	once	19	CASSESGTGVRFSNQPQHF	TGCGCCAGCAGTGAGTCCGGGACAGGGGTCCGCTTTAGCAATCAGCCCCAGCATTTT
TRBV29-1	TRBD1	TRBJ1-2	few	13	CSVEDRTGDGYTF	TGCAGCGTTGAAGACCGGACAGGGGATGGCTACACCTTC
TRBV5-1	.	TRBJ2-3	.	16	CASSLAPGINTDTQYF	TGCGCCAGCAGCTTGGCCCCCGGGATAAACACAGATACGCAGTATTTT
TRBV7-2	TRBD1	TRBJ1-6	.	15	CASSRGQAGNSPLHF	TGTGCCAGCAGCCGGGGACAGGCGGGGAATTCACCCCTCCACTTT
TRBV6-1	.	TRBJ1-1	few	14	CASTWGPLNTEAFF	TGTGCCAGCACTTGGGGGCCCTTGAACACTGAAGCTTTCTTT
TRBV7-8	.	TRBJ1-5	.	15	CASSSGGERNQPQHF	TGTGCCAGCAGCTCTGGAGGGGAGCGCAATCAGCCCCAGCATTTT
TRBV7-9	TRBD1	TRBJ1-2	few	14	CASSPGDRVHGYTF	TGTGCCAGCAGCCCCGGCGACAGGGTCCATGGCTACACCTTC
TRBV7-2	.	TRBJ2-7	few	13	CASSQQPGGEQYF	TGTGCCAGCAGCCAACAACCCGGGGGCGAGCAGTACTTC
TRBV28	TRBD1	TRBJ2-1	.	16	CASSSRQGATWNEQFF	TGTGCCAGCAGTTCCAGACAGGGAGCAACCTGGAATGAGCAGTTCTTC
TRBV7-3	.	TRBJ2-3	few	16	CASSLMGRTSTDTQYF	TGTGCCAGCAGCTTAATGGGCAGGACTAGCACAGATACGCAGTATTTT
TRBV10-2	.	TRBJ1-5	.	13	CASSGQGNQPQHF	TGCGCCAGCAGTGGACAGGGCAATCAGCCCCAGCATTTT
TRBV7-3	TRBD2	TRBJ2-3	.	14	CASSFSLAADTQYF	TGTGCCAGCAGCTTTAGCCTAGCGGCAGATACGCAGTATTTT